Listed here are 21 T cell receptor beta chains from one sample, sequenced in a study of T cell clonality in common variable immunodeficiency. The assay was immunoSEQ multiplex PCR, and TCRdb's table has in-frame clones only and misses some. This repertoire holds 30,000 to 40,000 clones, and none appear only once. Sequenced: peripheral blood mononuclear cells. These receptors originate from a person aged 18 to 75 in good health.

This clone occurred many times. The sample carries other DNA sequences with the same CDR3. The CDR3 protein is CSARDTQGPSYEQYF. The sequenced part of the CDR3 DNA is TGCAGTGCTAGAGATACACAGGGACCCTCCTACGAG. The V and J genes are TRBV20-1 and TRBJ2-7, with D possibly being TRBD1 (6 bases). The read falls 3 residues short of the CDR3 end, and the missing part is taken from the germline J gene. CDR1 is DFQATT, CDR2 SNEGSKA, per germline (reference sequence). There are 15 residues in the CDR3. Trimming took 0 bases from V and 0 from J, leaving 12 bases between them.

Turning to this clone: The read is 3 residues too short to cover the CDR3 end, so that end is filled in from the germline J gene. The chain joins TRBV7-9 to TRBJ1-2, with TRBD1 as a possible D gene (6 bases). The CDR3 length is 13 residues. CDR1 is SEHNR and CDR2 is FQNEAQ in the germline V gene (reference sequence). The chain's CDR3 is CASSFEQGATYTF. Partial CDR3 DNA: TGTGCCAGCAGCTTCGAACAGGGAGCTACC.

This clone was counted a few times. The read ends 3 residues early relative to the CDR3; the germline J gene fills the gap. The chain joins TRBV2 to TRBJ1-1; 8 bases fit TRBD1. CDR1 SNHLY and CDR2 FYNNEI come from the germline V gene. The CDR3 contains 13 residues. The DNA read from the CDR3 is TGTGCCAGCAGTGGGACAGGGATGGAGACA. Translated: CASSGTGMET. The full CDR3 reads CASSGTGMETAFF.

This clone showed up many times. The read falls 3 residues short of the CDR3 end, and the missing part is taken from the germline J gene. The gene calls are TRBV19 and TRBJ1-2; D gene unclear. V lost 5 bases to trimming and J lost 2 bases, with 9 bases between them. Germline assignment: CDR1 LNHDA and CDR2 SQIVND (reference sequence). This CDR3 has 13 residues. CDR3 in amino acids: CASSVDGNYGYTF. Incomplete CDR3 DNA: TGTGCCAGTAGTGTCGACGGGAACTATGGC.

Many counts were recorded for this clone. Coverage ceases 3 residues before the CDR3 finishes, and the germline J gene fills in the end. The chain is built from TRBV20-1 and TRBJ2-3, with TRBD2 matching 10 bases. This CDR3 comprises 13 residues. CDR1 is DFQATT, CDR2 SNEGSKA, per germline (reference sequence). The CDR3 loop is CSGLAGGQETQYF. The sequenced CDR3 bases are TGCAGTGGATTAGCGGGAGGACAAGAGACG.

There are many counts of this clone. The read falls 3 residues short of the CDR3 end, and the missing part is taken from the germline J gene. The V call is TRBV19, the J call TRBJ2-1, with TRBD2 identical over 7 bases. The CDR3 runs 17 residues. Looked up from germline, CDR1 is LNHDA and CDR2 is SQIVND (reference sequence). J was trimmed by 3 bases and V by 5 bases; bases with no gene match: 13. This chain's CDR3 is CASSPGGTRTNYNEQFF. Incomplete CDR3 DNA: TGTGCCAGTAGTCCCGGGGGGACGAGAACTAACTACAATGAG.

This clone was observed many times. Coverage ceases 3 residues before the CDR3 finishes, and the germline J gene fills in the end. The chain combines TRBV7-6 with TRBJ2-3; a weak D match, TRBD1 (6 bases). The CDR3 is 14 amino acids. Germline CDR1 SGHVS, CDR2 FNYEAQ. CDR3 sequence: CASSRLDPRGSQYF. CDR3 DNA (partial): TGTGCCAGCAGCCGCTTAGACCCCAGGGGTTCG.

This clone was recorded at least ten times. The read gets to within 3 residues of the CDR3 end, and the germline J gene fills in the rest. This chain connects TRBV18 to TRBJ2-7; 12 positions match TRBD1. CDR1 and CDR2 (germline): KGHSH, LQKENI. CDR3 length: 14 amino acids. Trimming cost V 4 bases and J 6 bases; bases outside gene matches: 4. The CDR3: CASSLGQGAGEQYF. Incomplete CDR3 DNA: TGTGCCAGCTCACTGGGACAGGGGGCCGGCGAG.

This clone was detected many times. The CDR3 end is not reached by the read, which stops 3 residues before it; the germline J gene fills it in. The chain recombines TRBV2 with TRBJ1-1; D is ambiguous. V was cut by 1 base and J by 4 bases, with 13 bases left in between. Germline V gene data show CDR1 as SNHLY and CDR2 as FYNNEI. The CDR3 extends over 15 amino acids. The DNA read from the CDR3 is TGTGCCAGCAGTGAAGTAGGGCAGTTGAGCACTGAA. Translated, it gives CASSEVGQLSTE. The whole CDR3 sequence is CASSEVGQLSTEAFF.

The CDR3 DNA, read in part, is TGCGCCAGCAGGATCGCCCCCGGGGGAGGTAGCTACGAG. It encodes CASRIAPGGGSYE. The full CDR3 sequence reads CASRIAPGGGSYEQYF. The rearrangement links TRBV5-1 to TRBJ2-7; tentative D call: TRBD2 (6 bases). The observed sequence ends 3 residues before the CDR3 terminus, with the missing tail filled in from the germline J gene. The CDR3 is 16 residues long. Trimming took 5 bases from V and 3 from J, leaving 21 bases between them. CDR1 is SGHRS and CDR2 is YFSETQ in the germline V gene.

This clone was seen many times. CDR3 DNA, as far as it was read: TGTGCCAGCGAGGGGATAGCCAAAAACATT. It encodes CASEGIAKNI. The entire CDR3 sequence reads CASEGIAKNIQYF. The V and J genes are TRBV2 and TRBJ2-4; D possibly uses TRBD1 or TRBD2 (5 bases each). The sequenced fragment ends 3 residues before the CDR3 boundary, so the rest is inferred from the germline J gene. The CDR3 has 13 residues. In germline, CDR1 is SNHLY, CDR2 FYNNEI. V was pared by 8 bases and J by 0 bases, with 8 bases between.

This clone was counted a few times. The CDR3 is cut off 3 residues early in the read; its end comes from the germline J gene. This rearrangement joins TRBV18 to TRBJ1-2, with TRBD1 as a possible D gene (6 bases). Germline-derived CDR1 and CDR2 are KGHSH and LQKENI. This CDR3 has 16 amino acids. CDR3 amino acids: CASSPLPSGGYYDYTF. The sequenced CDR3 bases are TGTGCCAGCTCACCACTCCCTAGCGGGGGCTACTACGAC.

This clone has at least ten counts. The read terminates 3 residues ahead of where the CDR3 ends, so the germline J gene completes it. The V gene is TRBV30, the J gene TRBJ2-1; the match to TRBD2 covers 10 bases. Looked up from germline, CDR1 is GTSNPN and CDR2 is SVGIG (reference sequence). The CDR3 is 15 residues long. V shed 2 bases and J 1 base; nucleotides not matched to a gene: 2. The CDR3 DNA, read in part, is TGTGCCTGGAGTAGGGGACTAGCGTCCTACAATGAG. Amino acids: CAWSRGLASYNE. The whole CDR3 sequence reads CAWSRGLASYNEQFF.

This clone was seen many times. The missing CDR3 end, 3 residues past where the read stops, is filled in from the germline J gene. This chain uses TRBV7-2 with TRBJ2-7, with D perhaps TRBD1 (6 bases). Trimming cost V 3 bases and J 3 bases, with 12 bases left between them. From germline, CDR1 is SGHTA and CDR2 FQGNSA. The CDR3 is made up of 14 amino acids. CDR3 DNA (partial): TGTGCCAGCAGCTTGGGGTTACAGGGCTACGAG. Amino acid sequence: CASSLGLQGYE. The full CDR3 protein is CASSLGLQGYEQYF.

Notes on this clone: Read coverage stops 3 residues before the CDR3 terminus; the germline J gene supplies the remainder. J is TRBJ1-2 and V is TRBV18; D is ambiguous. CDR3 length: 16 residues. Germline V lookup: CDR1 KGHSH, CDR2 LQKENI. Partial CDR3 DNA: TGTGCCAGCTCACCACGTGGGCGGGCCTCCTACAATGAC. It encodes CASSPRGRASYND. The CDR3, in full, reads CASSPRGRASYNDYTF.

This clone was recorded at least ten times. The read terminates 3 residues before the CDR3 end, so the remaining end is supplied by the germline J gene. This sequence joins TRBV6-2 or TRBV6-3 and TRBJ2-1; unclear D gene. V was cut by 6 bases and J by 7 bases, with 16 bases left in between. This CDR3 has 14 residues. The germline CDR1 and CDR2 sequences are MNHEY and SVGEGT. CDR3: CASRDLLKPNEQFF. Incomplete CDR3 DNA: TGTGCCAGCAGAGATCTACTTAAGCCAAATGAG.

This clone was detected ten times or more. The covered CDR3 bases are TGCAGTGCTAGTTCACTAGCGGGAGGAGCAGATACG. The encoded protein is CSASSLAGGADT. The entire CDR3 protein is CSASSLAGGADTQYF. The gene calls are TRBV20-1 and TRBJ2-3; TRBD2 matches at 12 bases. The observed sequence ends 3 residues before the CDR3 terminus, with the missing tail filled in from the germline J gene. V was clipped by 3 bases and J by 4 bases; unmatched bases: 5. Germline lookup yields CDR1 DFQATT and CDR2 SNEGSKA (reference sequence). CDR3 length: 15 residues.

This clone was found many times. The read ends 3 residues before the CDR3 terminus; that terminus is restored from the germline J gene. The chain joins TRBV30 to TRBJ2-1; the D gene could be TRBD1 or TRBD2 (7 bases each). Germline V lookup: CDR1 GTSNPN, CDR2 SVGIG (reference sequence). The CDR3 spans 15 residues. The V end was cut by 7 bases, the J end by 5 bases, with 21 bases between. This chain's CDR3 is CAYSRGEGNHNEQFF. The part of the CDR3 DNA that was read is TGTGCCTACTCCAGGGGGGAGGGAAATCACAATGAG.

At least ten counts were recorded for this clone. Read data end 3 residues before the CDR3 end; the end is taken from the germline J gene. This chain links TRBV11-2 with TRBJ2-1; 11 bases align to TRBD2. Germline values: CDR1 SGHAT, CDR2 FQNNGV. This CDR3 spans 15 amino acids. Germline trimming cut 6 bases from V and 7 bases from J; bases unmatched to any gene: 8. The CDR3 DNA, read in part, is TGTGCCAGCAGTCCGACTAGCGGGATCCGAAATGAG. Its protein is CASSPTSGIRNE. The whole CDR3 region reads CASSPTSGIRNEQFF.

The sample holds many counts of this clone. The read ends 3 residues before the CDR3 terminus; that terminus is restored from the germline J gene. V usage is TRBV30 and J usage is TRBJ1-2; possibly TRBD1 for D (5 bases). The CDR3 runs 11 residues. Per the germline V gene, CDR1 is GTSNPN and CDR2 is SVGIG (reference sequence). CDR3 DNA, as far as it was read: TGTGCCTGGGGGGGGTGGGGAGGC. Protein product: CAWGGWGG. The whole CDR3 is CAWGGWGGYTF.

This clone showed up many times. The read ends 3 residues shy of where the CDR3 ends; the end is completed using the germline J gene. The chain joins TRBV2 to TRBJ1-1, with a possible D match to TRBD1 (5 bases). This CDR3 is 13 amino acids long. Germline CDR1 reads SNHLY; CDR2 reads FYNNEI. The DNA read from the CDR3 is TGTGCCAGCAGTGTTGAGACAGCCAGTGGA. Residues: CASSVETASG. The entire CDR3 sequence reads CASSVETASGAFF.